A selection of T cell receptor beta chains follows, all from one sample in a study of blood T cell repertoires in COVID-19. Data came from immunoSEQ multiplex PCR; TCRdb stores just in-frame clones and leaves some out. The sample yields about 150,000 clones, around four fifths seen once. The specimen sequenced was peripheral blood. All receptors come from a man aged 70-80 years with acute or convalescent COVID-19. Both conserved end residues are part of each CDR3. D genes are given only for firm matches.

D gene: -; CDR3 length: 15; J gene: TRBJ1-2; V gene: TRBV27; CDR3 protein: CASSPSRLANYGYTF
D gene: -; CDR3 length: 13; J gene: TRBJ2-7; V gene: TRBV23-1; CDR3 protein: CASSPDRNYEQYF
D gene: -; CDR3 length: 15; J gene: TRBJ1-3; V gene: TRBV28; CDR3 protein: CASRGASSSGNTIYF
D gene: -; CDR3 length: 15; J gene: TRBJ1-1; V gene: TRBV9; CDR3 protein: CASSVEGDMNTEAFF
D gene: TRBD2; CDR3 length: 15; J gene: TRBJ2-1; V gene: TRBV18; CDR3 protein: CASSQGLAGGNEQFF
D gene: -; CDR3 length: 12; J gene: TRBJ2-1; V gene: TRBV6-6; CDR3 protein: CASSYGDGEQFF
D gene: -; CDR3 length: 17; J gene: TRBJ2-6; V gene: TRBV19; CDR3 protein: CASSIGDGSSGANVLTF
D gene: -; CDR3 length: 15; J gene: TRBJ2-7; V gene: TRBV2; CDR3 protein: CASSESSGVGREQYF
D gene: -; CDR3 length: 13; J gene: TRBJ2-7; V gene: TRBV2; CDR3 protein: CATESNQGYEQYF
D gene: TRBD1; CDR3 length: 14; J gene: TRBJ1-4; V gene: TRBV5-5; CDR3 protein: CASYPDRVGEKLFF
D gene: -; CDR3 length: 14; J gene: TRBJ2-5; V gene: TRBV3-1/TRBV3-2; CDR3 protein: CASSHLQGGETQYF
D gene: TRBD1; CDR3 length: 17; J gene: TRBJ2-3; V gene: TRBV5-6; CDR3 protein: CASTAGTGFVGTDTQYF
D gene: -; CDR3 length: 14; J gene: TRBJ1-1; V gene: TRBV6-6; CDR3 protein: CASSYSGEAWRAFF
D gene: TRBD2; CDR3 length: 16; J gene: TRBJ2-1; V gene: TRBV5-4; CDR3 protein: CASSFGGLAAYNEQFF
D gene: -; CDR3 length: 15; J gene: TRBJ1-4; V gene: TRBV6-5; CDR3 protein: CASSLGPGDNEKLFF
D gene: -; CDR3 length: 12; J gene: TRBJ2-2; V gene: TRBV10-3; CDR3 protein: CAISDLPGELFF
D gene: TRBD2; CDR3 length: 17; J gene: TRBJ2-1; V gene: TRBV3-1/TRBV3-2; CDR3 protein: CASSQESVAGQVGEQFF
D gene: TRBD2; CDR3 length: 16; J gene: TRBJ2-1; V gene: TRBV5-1; CDR3 protein: CASSQQGLAGENEQFF
D gene: -; CDR3 length: 12; J gene: TRBJ1-2; V gene: TRBV7-9; CDR3 protein: CASQVGSYGYTF
D gene: -; CDR3 length: 14; J gene: TRBJ1-2; V gene: TRBV29-1; CDR3 protein: CSVPAGMSVDGYTF
D gene: TRBD1; CDR3 length: 18; J gene: TRBJ1-1; V gene: TRBV9; CDR3 protein: CASRCKDRAGMGNTEAFF
D gene: TRBD2; CDR3 length: 16; J gene: TRBJ2-1; V gene: TRBV9; CDR3 protein: CASSGSGGSSYNEQFF
D gene: -; CDR3 length: 12; J gene: TRBJ1-5; V gene: TRBV15; CDR3 protein: CATSAWGQPQHF
D gene: -; CDR3 length: 17; J gene: TRBJ2-7; V gene: TRBV21-1; CDR3 protein: CASSPISLAAGSYEQYF
D gene: -; CDR3 length: 14; J gene: TRBJ1-5; V gene: TRBV4-1; CDR3 protein: CASSQEGVHQPQHF
D gene: -; CDR3 length: 13; J gene: TRBJ2-4; V gene: TRBV6-2/TRBV6-3; CDR3 protein: CASSRTEKNIQYF
D gene: -; CDR3 length: 12; J gene: TRBJ2-5; V gene: TRBV10-3; CDR3 protein: CATRAGGETQYF
D gene: -; CDR3 length: 12; J gene: TRBJ1-4; V gene: TRBV19; CDR3 protein: CASSISGGDLLF
D gene: -; CDR3 length: 13; J gene: TRBJ2-5; V gene: TRBV11-1; CDR3 protein: CASSLGQMETQYF
D gene: TRBD2; CDR3 length: 13; J gene: TRBJ2-5; V gene: TRBV25-1; CDR3 protein: CASGGGAYETQYF
D gene: -; CDR3 length: 12; J gene: TRBJ1-1; V gene: TRBV6-5; CDR3 protein: CASTGQNTEAFF
D gene: -; CDR3 length: 15; J gene: TRBJ2-3; V gene: TRBV5-1; CDR3 protein: CASSLVGARGDTQYF
D gene: -; CDR3 length: 16; J gene: TRBJ1-4; V gene: TRBV10-3; CDR3 protein: CAISESRGGRDEKLFF
D gene: TRBD1; CDR3 length: 15; J gene: TRBJ1-2; V gene: TRBV6-5; CDR3 protein: CASFYHGQGARGYTF
D gene: TRBD2; CDR3 length: 16; J gene: TRBJ2-5; V gene: TRBV9; CDR3 protein: CASSVGASGMIETQYF
D gene: -; CDR3 length: 16; J gene: TRBJ1-6; V gene: TRBV1; CDR3 protein: CTSSLDRVLRGSPLHF
D gene: -; CDR3 length: 15; J gene: TRBJ1-2; V gene: TRBV5-1; CDR3 protein: CASSLESGNDYGYTF
D gene: -; CDR3 length: 13; J gene: TRBJ1-1; V gene: TRBV25-1; CDR3 protein: CASSEFSGTEAFF
D gene: TRBD1; CDR3 length: 16; J gene: TRBJ2-2; V gene: TRBV11-2; CDR3 protein: CASSLIGQGMGGELFF
D gene: TRBD2; CDR3 length: 17; J gene: TRBJ2-7; V gene: TRBV7-6; CDR3 protein: CASSSGQTSAYSYEQYF